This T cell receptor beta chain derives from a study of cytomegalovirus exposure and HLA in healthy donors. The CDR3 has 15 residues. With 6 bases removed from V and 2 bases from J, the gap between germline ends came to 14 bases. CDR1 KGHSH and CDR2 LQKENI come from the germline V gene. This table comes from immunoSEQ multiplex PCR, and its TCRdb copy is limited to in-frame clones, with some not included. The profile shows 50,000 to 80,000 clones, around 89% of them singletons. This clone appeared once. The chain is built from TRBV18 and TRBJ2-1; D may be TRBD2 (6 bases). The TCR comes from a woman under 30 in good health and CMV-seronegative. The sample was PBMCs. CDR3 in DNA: TGTGCCAGCTCGGAGGGTAGCGGACCCTACAATGAGCAGTTCTTC. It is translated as CASSEGSGPYNEQFF.